The next 25 T cell receptor beta chains were all read from a single sample in a study of identifying expanded T cells in peripheral blood. Only in-frame clones appear in the TCRdb table, and some are missing; sequencing was by immunoSEQ multiplex PCR. The table records tens of thousands of clones, nearly 90% of them present only once. The sample consisted of blood. The origin of the receptors is a person between 18 and 75 years old in good health.

V and J are TRBV19 and TRBJ2-5; D is unresolved. The CDR3 spans 14 residues. Trimming left V 3 bases short and J 4 bases short, with 12 bases between. Germline values: CDR1 LNHDA, CDR2 SQIVND (reference sequence). Written as DNA, the CDR3 is TGTGCCAGTAGTATCGAAGGGTTTGGAGAGACCCAGTACTTC. It translates to CASSIEGFGETQYF. Looking up the rest from reference TRBV19 and TRBJ2-5 gives the full variable domain: DGGITQSPKYLFRKEGQNVTLSCEQNLNHDAMYWYRQDPGQGLRLIYYSQIVNDFQKGDIAEGYSVSREKKESFPLTVTSAQKNPTAFYLCASSIEGFGETQYFGPGTRLLVL.

The gene calls are TRBV28 and TRBJ1-4, with unresolved D. The length of the CDR3 is 15 residues. Per germline, CDR1 MDHEN and CDR2 SYDVKM. V was pared by 6 bases and J by 0 bases, with 11 bases between. The CDR3 nucleotides read TGTGCCAGCAGAGCAGACCCTGCAACTAATGAAAAACTGTTTTTT. Translation: CASRADPATNEKLFF.

The rearrangement links TRBV7-8 to TRBJ2-3; TRBD2 aligns across 8 bases. V lost 3 bases, J lost 5 bases, and 4 bases stayed unmatched. The CDR3 consists of 14 residues. CDR1 and CDR2 (germline): SGHVS, FQNEAQ. The CDR3 is CASSFGGGRDTQYF. CDR3 sequence (DNA): TGTGCCAGCAGCTTCGGGGGGGGACGAGATACGCAGTATTTT.

This clone was picked up a small number of times. This chain links TRBV7-9 with TRBJ1-6; 9 nucleotides align to TRBD1. The CDR3 length is 15 residues. Trimming at V came to 5 bases and at J to 9 bases, leaving 8 bases not matched to a gene. The germline CDR1 and CDR2 sequences are SEHNR and FQNEAQ (reference sequence). The DNA of the CDR3 is TGTGCCAGCAGCCCGGGACAGGGTGATCTTTCACCCCTCCACTTT. Translating it yields CASSPGQGDLSPLHF. The full variable domain, in which reference TRBV7-9 and TRBJ1-6 provide the parts outside the CDR3, is DTGVSQNPRHKITKRGQNVTFRCDPISEHNRLYWYRQTLGQGPEFLTYFQNEAQLEKSRLLSDRFSAERPKGSFSTLEIQRTEQGDSAMYLCASSPGQGDLSPLHFGNGTRLTVT.

The chain carries TRBV2 and TRBJ2-7; D remains ambiguous. This CDR3 spans 11 amino acids. Per the germline V gene, CDR1 is SNHLY and CDR2 is FYNNEI. Trimming removed 5 bases at V and 2 bases at J, with 4 bases between. The CDR3 here is CASSYAYEQYF. The DNA for the CDR3 is TGTGCCAGCAGTTATGCCTACGAGCAGTACTTC.

This clone has only a few counts. This chain connects TRBV7-8 to TRBJ1-5; TRBD1 aligns across 10 bases. After removal of 5 bases from V and 7 bases from J, the junction contained 14 bases not matched to a gene. This CDR3 is 17 amino acids long. In germline, CDR1 is SGHVS, CDR2 FQNEAQ. As DNA, the CDR3 is TGTGCCAGCAGCCCAGTGGTGGGGACAGGGGAAGGACAGCCCCAGCATTTT. Its translation: CASSPVVGTGEGQPQHF.

CDR3 residues: CATSSTPNYGYTF. CDR3 nucleotide sequence: TGTGCCACCAGCAGCACACCTAACTATGGCTACACCTTC. The rearrangement joins TRBV15 to TRBJ1-2; D gene unclear. Between the trimmed V and J ends, which lost 3 bases and 0 bases, there was a span of 5 bases. CDR1 and CDR2 (germline): LNHNV, YYDKDF (reference sequence). There are 13 residues in the CDR3.

This chain uses TRBV2 with TRBJ2-4, with 8 bases identical to TRBD1. The V gene's germline CDR1 is SNHLY and CDR2 FYNNEI. There are 14 residues in the CDR3. V shed 6 bases, J shed 1 base, and the junction held 2 bases outside the gene matches. The CDR3 nucleotides read TGTGCCAGCAGATGGACAGGGGCCAAAAACATTCAGTACTTC. Translated, it gives CASRWTGAKNIQYF.

This clone was found a few times. The chain combines TRBV30 with TRBJ1-1; no reliable D call. The ends were cut back, 1 base at V and 5 bases at J, with 5 bases in the middle. The CDR3 spans 11 residues. Per the germline V gene, CDR1 is GTSNPN and CDR2 is SVGIG (reference sequence). The CDR3 reads CAWSGETEAFF. DNA for the CDR3: TGTGCCTGGAGTGGGGAAACTGAAGCTTTCTTT.

This sequence joins TRBV19 and TRBJ1-1; D is undetermined. Germline values: CDR1 LNHDA, CDR2 SQIVND (reference sequence). With 7 bases removed from V and 4 bases from J, the gap between germline ends came to 16 bases. The CDR3 spans 14 residues. The DNA of the CDR3 is TGTGCCAGTACCCCCCGTCCGGAGGGCACTGAAGCTTTCTTT. Protein sequence: CASTPRPEGTEAFF.

The V and J genes are TRBV29-1 and TRBJ1-1, with a tentative D call TRBD1 (6 bases). The CDR3 totals 11 residues. Germline CDR1 is SQVTM and CDR2 is ANQGSEA. V lost 5 bases and J lost 6, with 10 bases in between. The CDR3 reads CSVTTGPEAFF. The CDR3 DNA is TGCAGCGTTACCACAGGGCCTGAAGCTTTCTTT.

The chain links TRBV30 to TRBJ2-1; D unresolved. Germline-derived CDR1 and CDR2 are GTSNPN and SVGIG (reference sequence). The germline V and J ends were trimmed by 3 bases and 2 bases, with 5 bases remaining between them. CDR3 length: 12 residues. The DNA for the CDR3 is TGTGCCTGGAGAGGCACCTACAATGAGCAGTTCTTC. This codes for CAWRGTYNEQFF.

The chain combines TRBV7-3 with TRBJ2-2; the D gene is possibly TRBD2 (6 bases). Germline V gene lookup returns CDR1 SGHTA and CDR2 FQGTGA. V shed 1 base and J shed 2 bases, with 26 bases lying between them. The CDR3 length is 21 residues. The DNA for the CDR3 is TGTGCCAGCAGCTTAATCCCTCATCGGAGTCTGCGGGGATCCAACACCGGGGAGCTGTTTTTT. Residues: CASSLIPHRSLRGSNTGELFF.

The rearrangement joins TRBV6-1 to TRBJ2-5; D uncertain. CDR1 is MNHNS and CDR2 is SASEGT in the germline V gene. The CDR3 consists of 14 residues. Trimming shortened V by 10 bases and J by 6 bases, and 21 bases separated the two germline ends. Here the CDR3 reads CATTPGTTRKTQYF. For the CDR3, the DNA is TGTGCCACCACCCCCGGCACGACTCGAAAGACCCAGTACTTC.

The V and J genes are TRBV19 and TRBJ1-2; TRBD1 matches at 10 bases. CDR1 and CDR2 (germline): LNHDA, SQIVND (reference sequence). CDR3 size: 14 residues. The ends lost 5 bases at V and 6 bases at J; junction bases unmatched: 6. As DNA, the CDR3 is TGTGCCAGTAGTCTCCGGGACAGGGGTAATGGCTACACCTTC. It translates to CASSLRDRGNGYTF.

The rearrangement uses TRBV13 and TRBJ2-7, with 11 bases that match TRBD2. With 3 bases clipped from V and 4 bases from J, the junction kept 2 bases outside the gene matches. Per the germline V gene, CDR1 is PRHDT and CDR2 is FYEKMQ (reference sequence). CDR3 size: 14 residues. The CDR3 DNA reads TGTGCCAGCAGCTTGCTAGCGGGGGGTTACGAGCAGTACTTC. It codes for CASSLLAGGYEQYF.

There are a few counts of this clone. This sequence joins TRBV18 and TRBJ2-3; D not resolved. Trimming removed 3 bases from V and 1 base from J, with 14 bases in between. This CDR3 contains 16 residues. Germline V gives CDR1 KGHSH, CDR2 LQKENI. This CDR3 reads CASSPGLGSRTDTQYF. The CDR3, as DNA: TGTGCCAGCTCACCCGGCCTGGGCAGTCGCACAGATACGCAGTATTTT.

The chain is built from TRBV6-1 and TRBJ1-5; 8 bases line up with TRBD1. Germline values: CDR1 MNHNS, CDR2 SASEGT. Trimming at V came to 2 bases and at J to 6 bases, leaving 3 bases not matched to a gene. CDR3 length equals 14 residues. CDR3 residues: CASSETGGSQPQHF. As DNA, the CDR3 is TGTGCCAGCAGTGAAACAGGGGGAAGTCAGCCCCAGCATTTT.

The chain combines TRBV29-1 with TRBJ1-3; D not certain. V was shortened by 7 bases and J by 6 bases, with 16 bases between the two germline ends. This CDR3 is built from 13 residues. The V gene's germline CDR1 is SQVTM and CDR2 ANQGSEA. The CDR3 spells CSASGGKENTIYF. In nucleotides, the CDR3 is TGCAGCGCCTCTGGTGGTAAAGAAAACACCATATATTTT.

The V call is TRBV18, the J call TRBJ2-1, with D unclear. The V gene lost 2 bases and the J gene lost 6 bases, with 17 bases spanning the gap. This CDR3 has 16 residues. In germline, CDR1 is KGHSH, CDR2 LQKENI. CDR3 protein: CASSPISTTVPNEQFF. In nucleotides, the CDR3 is TGTGCCAGCTCACCAATCTCCACCACGGTCCCCAATGAGCAGTTCTTC.

The sample holds a few counts of this clone. The CDR3 DNA sequence: TGCAGCGTGTGGACAGTCACTGAAGCTTTCTTT. Its translation is CSVWTVTEAFF. The chain has TRBV29-1 and TRBJ1-1; a weak D match, TRBD1 (6 bases). The germline gives CDR1 SQVTM, CDR2 ANQGSEA. The ends were cut back, 6 bases at V and 4 bases at J, with 9 bases in the middle. CDR3 length: 11 amino acids.

The chain combines TRBV2 with TRBJ2-5, with no clear D. CDR1 is SNHLY, CDR2 FYNNEI, per germline. The V end was cut by 7 bases, the J end by 1 base, with 10 bases between. This CDR3 comprises 13 residues. CDR3 sequence reads: CASKATGQETQYF. The CDR3 nucleotides read TGTGCCAGCAAGGCCACGGGCCAAGAGACCCAGTACTTC.

The chain is built from TRBV5-5 and TRBJ2-2; D possibly corresponds to TRBD2 (6 bases). Trimming shortened V by 2 bases and J by 6 bases, and 20 bases separated the two germline ends. The CDR3 runs to 17 residues. Germline CDR1 reads SGHKS; CDR2 reads YYEKEE (reference sequence). Here the CDR3 DNA reads TGTGCCAGCAGCTTCGGTTACATGGGACTCCAACCCGGGGAGCTGTTTTTT. Translating it yields CASSFGYMGLQPGELFF.

This chain links TRBV30 with TRBJ1-5; tentatively, D is TRBD1 (6 bases). Germline loops: CDR1 GTSNPN, CDR2 SVGIG (reference sequence). Deletions cut 2 bases from V and 2 bases from J, with 16 bases between. The CDR3 is 16 amino acids. The CDR3 sequence: CAWSTNRVRGNQPQHF. CDR3 sequence (DNA): TGTGCCTGGAGTACTAACAGGGTGAGGGGCAATCAGCCCCAGCATTTT.

In DNA form, the CDR3 reads TGTGCCAGCAGCGTAGCTCCTAACACTGAAGCTTTCTTT. Its protein product is CASSVAPNTEAFF. This rearrangement joins TRBV9 to TRBJ1-1, with unresolved D. Trimming cost V 0 bases and J 2 bases, with 5 bases left between them. Per germline, CDR1 SGDLS and CDR2 YYNGEE. The CDR3 loop spans 13 amino acids.